This section outlines one TCR beta chain sequence together with its context. This entry is derived from a study of blood T cell repertoires in COVID-19. Clones were sequenced by immunoSEQ multiplex PCR, and TCRdb holds only the in-frame ones, with some missing. The sample lists over 200,000 clones, approximately 87% occurring once. The CDR3 is 15 residues long. J gave up 3 bases and V 6 bases, and 7 bases lay outside the gene matches. Germline assignment: CDR1 LNHDA and CDR2 SQIVND (reference sequence). Sequencing was done on a sample of peripheral blood. The chain is built from TRBV19 and TRBJ2-2; 7 nucleotides align to TRBD1. This TCR derives from a woman between 70 and 85 years old with active or convalescent COVID-19. CDR3 nucleotides: TGTGCCAGTAGCCGTGACAGGGTGGACACCGGGGAGCTGTTTTTT. This codes for CASSRDRVDTGELFF.